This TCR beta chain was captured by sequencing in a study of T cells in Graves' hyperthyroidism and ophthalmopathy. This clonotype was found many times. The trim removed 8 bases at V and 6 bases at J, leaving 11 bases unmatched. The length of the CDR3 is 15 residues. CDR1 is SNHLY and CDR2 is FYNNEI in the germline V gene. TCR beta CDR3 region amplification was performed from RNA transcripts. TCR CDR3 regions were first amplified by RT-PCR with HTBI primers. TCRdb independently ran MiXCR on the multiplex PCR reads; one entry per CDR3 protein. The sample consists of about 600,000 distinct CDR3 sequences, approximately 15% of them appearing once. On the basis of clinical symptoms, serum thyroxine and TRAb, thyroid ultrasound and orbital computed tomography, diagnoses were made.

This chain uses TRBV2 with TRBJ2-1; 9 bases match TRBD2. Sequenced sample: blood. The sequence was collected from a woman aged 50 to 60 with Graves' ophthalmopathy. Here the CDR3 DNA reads TGTGCCAGCGGGTTGGAGACTAGCGGCCTCAATGAGCAGTTCTTC. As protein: CASGLETSGLNEQFF.